The clone carrying this TCR beta chain was detected a few times. This entry belongs to a study of blood T cell repertoires in COVID-19. Study-wide background: The United States, Italy and Spain provided the acute and convalescent COVID-19 samples. T cells, B-cell-depleted T cells, or PBMCs supplied cDNA or gDNA.

Authors' data handling: Researchers report that nucleated cell counts were estimated from reference gene primer amplification. TCRdb's copy holds only in-frame clones and misses some; the assay was immunoSEQ multiplex PCR. The DNA gave D and trimming, while V, J and clone size come from that table. Among some 180,000 clones listed, 80% to 95% were seen once. This CDR3 comprises 15 residues. Trimming took 3 bases from V and 2 from J, leaving 11 bases between them. CDR1 is MDHEN, CDR2 SYDVKM, per germline. Input material: peripheral blood. This TCR came from a man over 45 with acute or convalescent COVID-19. The chain is built from TRBV28 and TRBJ1-3, with no clear D. CDR3 in amino acids: CASSFSSSTGNTIYF. CDR3 sequence (DNA): TGTGCCAGCAGTTTCAGTTCTTCCACTGGAAACACCATATATTTT.